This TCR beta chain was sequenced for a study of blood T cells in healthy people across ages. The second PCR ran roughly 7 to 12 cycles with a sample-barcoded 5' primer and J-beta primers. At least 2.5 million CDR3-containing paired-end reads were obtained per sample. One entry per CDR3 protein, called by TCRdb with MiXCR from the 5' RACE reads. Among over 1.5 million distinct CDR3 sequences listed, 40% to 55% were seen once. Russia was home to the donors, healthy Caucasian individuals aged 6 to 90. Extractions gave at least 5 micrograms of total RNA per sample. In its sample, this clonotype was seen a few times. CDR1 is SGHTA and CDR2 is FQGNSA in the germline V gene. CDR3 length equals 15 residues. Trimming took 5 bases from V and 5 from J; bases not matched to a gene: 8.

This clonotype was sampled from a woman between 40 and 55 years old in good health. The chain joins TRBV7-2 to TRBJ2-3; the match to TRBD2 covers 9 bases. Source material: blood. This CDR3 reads CASSSSGGLGDTQYF. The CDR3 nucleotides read TGTGCCAGCAGCAGTAGCGGGGGTCTGGGAGATACGCAGTATTTT.